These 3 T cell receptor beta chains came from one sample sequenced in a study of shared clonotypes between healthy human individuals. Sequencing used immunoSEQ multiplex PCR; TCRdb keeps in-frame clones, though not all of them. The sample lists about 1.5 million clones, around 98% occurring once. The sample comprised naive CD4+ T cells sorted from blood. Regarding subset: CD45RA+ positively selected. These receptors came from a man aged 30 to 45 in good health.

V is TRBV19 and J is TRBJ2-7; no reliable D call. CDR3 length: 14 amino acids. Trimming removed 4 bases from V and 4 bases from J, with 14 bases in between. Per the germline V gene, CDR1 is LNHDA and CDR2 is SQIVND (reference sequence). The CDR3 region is CASSRSRPSYEQYF. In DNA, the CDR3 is TGTGCCAGTAGTAGGTCCCGTCCATCATACGAGCAGTACTTC. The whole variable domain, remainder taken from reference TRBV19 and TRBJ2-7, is DGGITQSPKYLFRKEGQNVTLSCEQNLNHDAMYWYRQDPGQGLRLIYYSQIVNDFQKGDIAEGYSVSREKKESFPLTVTSAQKNPTAFYLCASSRSRPSYEQYFGPGTRLTVT.

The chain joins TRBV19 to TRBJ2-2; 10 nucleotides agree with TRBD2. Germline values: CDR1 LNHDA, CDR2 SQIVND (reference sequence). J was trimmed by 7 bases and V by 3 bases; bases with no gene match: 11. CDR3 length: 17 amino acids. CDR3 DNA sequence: TGTGCCAGTAGTATGGAGGCTAGCGGGAGAGTAAGCGGGGAGCTGTTTTTT. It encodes CASSMEASGRVSGELFF.

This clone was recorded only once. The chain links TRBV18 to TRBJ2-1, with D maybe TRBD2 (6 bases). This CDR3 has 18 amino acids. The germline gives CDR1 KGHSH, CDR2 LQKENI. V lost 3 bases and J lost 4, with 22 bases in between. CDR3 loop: CASSPRWGVGALYNEQFF. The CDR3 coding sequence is TGTGCCAGCTCACCCCGATGGGGGGTGGGCGCCCTTTACAATGAGCAGTTCTTC.